A selection of T cell receptor beta chains follows, all from one sample in a study of T cell changes during pregnancy in multiple sclerosis. Sequencing was performed with immunoSEQ multiplex PCR; in TCRdb, only in-frame clones are kept and a portion is missing. The table has some 110,000 clones, roughly nine tenths seen once. The source material was peripheral blood, sampled in the third trimester of pregnancy. These receptor sequences come from a female donor with multiple sclerosis, enrolled in a pregnancy study. The CDR3 runs from the conserved cysteine through the conserved F or W. D genes are given only for firm matches. Expanded clones get a size class; other rows say once, few or many, or leave the size out.

J	D	size	V	DNA	CDR3
TRBJ2-3	TRBD2	.	TRBV19	TGTGCCAGTATGGGAAAACTAGCGGGCCGCACAGATACGCAGTATTTT	CASMGKLAGRTDTQYF
TRBJ2-2	TRBD2	.	TRBV10-1	TGCGCCAGCGGTGGACTAGGCGCCGGGGAGCTGTTTTTT	CASGGLGAGELFF
TRBJ1-2	.	few	TRBV11-2	TGTGCCAGCAGCTTAGATCCCGGGGAGGCGAGGTTACGGACCTTC	CASSLDPGEARLRTF
TRBJ2-3	TRBD1	.	TRBV5-1	TGCGCCAGCAGCAGGACAGGAGTAGCAGATACGCAGTATTTT	CASSRTGVADTQYF
TRBJ2-2	.	.	TRBV10-3	TGTGCCATCAGTGAGTCGAGGGCTGAATACGGGGAGCTGTTTTTT	CAISESRAEYGELFF
TRBJ2-3	.	.	TRBV9	TGTGCCAGCAGCACCCGACTAGGCCTCGGTACAGATACGCAGTATTTT	CASSTRLGLGTDTQYF
TRBJ2-7	.	once	TRBV5-5	TGTGCCAGCAGTTTCGTAGATCCCTACGAGCAGTACTTC	CASSFVDPYEQYF
TRBJ2-7	TRBD2	.	TRBV28	TGTGCCAGCAGTCCTCCGGGACTAGCGGGAGTACAGCGTGAGCAGTACTTC	CASSPPGLAGVQREQYF
TRBJ2-6	.	.	TRBV2	TGTGCCAGCAGTGAGGACGGAGGCTCTGGGGCCAACGTCCTGACTTTC	CASSEDGGSGANVLTF
TRBJ2-5	.	.	TRBV5-6	TGTGCCAGCAGCTATCAGGGGGGCGACTCGTATGAGACCCAGTACTTC	CASSYQGGDSYETQYF
TRBJ2-7	.	.	TRBV6-5	TGTGCCAGCAGCCCCGTCCCTTCGGGAGAGCAGTACTTC	CASSPVPSGEQYF
TRBJ1-5	.	.	TRBV6-5	TGTGCCAGCAGGGGAGGGAGCGAATATCAGCCCCAGCATTTT	CASRGGSEYQPQHF
TRBJ1-1	.	.	TRBV5-1	TGCGCCAGCAGCCCGTCCACGGGGGACGGGAACACTGAAGCTTTCTTT	CASSPSTGDGNTEAFF
TRBJ2-7	TRBD1	.	TRBV23-1	TGCGCCAGCAGTCAATTAGACAGGGGACGGGGTGAGCAGTACTTC	CASSQLDRGRGEQYF
TRBJ1-5	.	.	TRBV4-2	TGTGCCAGCAGCCGAGAGACAGGTAGTAGCAATCAGCCCCAGCATTTT	CASSRETGSSNQPQHF
TRBJ2-5	.	.	TRBV6-4	TGTGCCAGCAGTGATGGGGCCCCTGAGACCCAGTACTTC	CASSDGAPETQYF
TRBJ2-1	TRBD1	few	TRBV7-2	TGTGCCAGCAGCTTAGCGAGGGGACAGGAGGAGTTCTTC	CASSLARGQEEFF
TRBJ1-1	.	once	TRBV6-5	TGTGCCAGCAGTTTATGGAGGGAGAGCACTGAAGCTTTCTTT	CASSLWRESTEAFF
TRBJ2-2	.	.	TRBV2	TGTGCCAGCAGTTGGGCGGGCGGGGAGCTGTTTTTT	CASSWAGGELFF
TRBJ2-5	.	.	TRBV28	TGTGCCAGCAGCCCCCCCGGGCAGGGTGGCGAGACCCAGTACTTC	CASSPPGQGGETQYF
TRBJ2-7	.	.	TRBV27	TGTGCCAGCAGTTTATGGCAGGGTCAAGGCGGGGTCTCCTACGAGCAGTACTTC	CASSLWQGQGGVSYEQYF
TRBJ2-5	.	few	TRBV10-3	TGTGCCATCAGTGAGTCCGGAGGAGGAGAGACCCAGTACTTC	CAISESGGGETQYF
TRBJ2-2	.	.	TRBV27	TGTGCCAGCACCTACGGGGGAGCGAACACCGGGGAGCTGTTTTTT	CASTYGGANTGELFF